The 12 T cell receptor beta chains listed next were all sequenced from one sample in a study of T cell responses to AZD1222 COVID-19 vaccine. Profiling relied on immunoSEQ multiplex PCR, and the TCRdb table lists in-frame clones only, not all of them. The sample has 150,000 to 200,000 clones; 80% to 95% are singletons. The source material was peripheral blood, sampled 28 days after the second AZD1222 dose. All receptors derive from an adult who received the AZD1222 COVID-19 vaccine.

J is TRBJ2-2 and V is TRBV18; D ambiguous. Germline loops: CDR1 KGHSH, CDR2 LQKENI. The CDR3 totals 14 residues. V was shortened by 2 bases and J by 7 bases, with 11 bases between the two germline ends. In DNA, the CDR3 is TGTGCCAGCTCACCAGTAAAAGGGATCGGGGAGCTGTTTTTT. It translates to CASSPVKGIGELFF.

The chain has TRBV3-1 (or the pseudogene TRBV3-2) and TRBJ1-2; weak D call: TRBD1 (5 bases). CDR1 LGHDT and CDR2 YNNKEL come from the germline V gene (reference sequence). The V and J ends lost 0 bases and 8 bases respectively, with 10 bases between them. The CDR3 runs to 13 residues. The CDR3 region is CASSQDGGAGYTF. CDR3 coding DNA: TGTGCCAGCAGCCAAGATGGCGGGGCAGGCTACACCTTC.

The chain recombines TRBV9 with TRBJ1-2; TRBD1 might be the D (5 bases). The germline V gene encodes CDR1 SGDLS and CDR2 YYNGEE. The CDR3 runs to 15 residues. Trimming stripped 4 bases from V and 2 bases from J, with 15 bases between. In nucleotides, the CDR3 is TGTGCCAGCAGCTTAGACCCAGGGATGAACTATGGCTACACCTTC. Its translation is CASSLDPGMNYGYTF. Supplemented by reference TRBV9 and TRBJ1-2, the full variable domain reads DSGVTQTPKHLITATGQRVTLRCSPRSGDLSVYWYQQSLDQGLQFLIQYYNGEERAKGNILERFSAQQFPDLHSELNLSSLELGDSALYFCASSLDPGMNYGYTFGSGTRLTVV.

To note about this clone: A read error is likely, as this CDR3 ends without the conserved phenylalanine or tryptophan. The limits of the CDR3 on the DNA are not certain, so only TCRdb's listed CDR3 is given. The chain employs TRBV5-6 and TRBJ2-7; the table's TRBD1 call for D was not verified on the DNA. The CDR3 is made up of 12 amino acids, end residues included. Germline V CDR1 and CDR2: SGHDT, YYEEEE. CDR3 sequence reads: CASSLGTGTDLI.

The CDR3 nucleotides are TGTGCCAGCAGCCAAGATCGACTAGCGGGGCTACACGAGCAGTACTTC. Amino acids: CASSQDRLAGLHEQYF. The rearrangement uses TRBV3-1 (or the pseudogene TRBV3-2) and TRBJ2-7; 11 bases map to TRBD2. V was clipped by 0 bases and J by 5 bases; unmatched bases: 6. Germline CDR1 is LGHDT and CDR2 is YNNKEL (reference sequence). The CDR3 totals 16 residues.

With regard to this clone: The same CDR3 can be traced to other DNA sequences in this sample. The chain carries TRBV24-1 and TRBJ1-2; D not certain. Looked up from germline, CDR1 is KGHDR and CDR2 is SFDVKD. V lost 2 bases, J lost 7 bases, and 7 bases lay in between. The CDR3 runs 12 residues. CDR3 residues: CATSDSDRGYTF. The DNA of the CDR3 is TGTGCCACCAGTGATTCGGACCGTGGCTACACCTTC.

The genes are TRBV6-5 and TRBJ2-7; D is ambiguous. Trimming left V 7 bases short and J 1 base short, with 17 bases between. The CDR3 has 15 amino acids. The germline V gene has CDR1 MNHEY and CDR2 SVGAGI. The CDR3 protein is CASTTTLGNSYEQYF. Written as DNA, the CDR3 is TGTGCCAGCACAACCACCCTGGGGAATTCCTACGAGCAGTACTTC.

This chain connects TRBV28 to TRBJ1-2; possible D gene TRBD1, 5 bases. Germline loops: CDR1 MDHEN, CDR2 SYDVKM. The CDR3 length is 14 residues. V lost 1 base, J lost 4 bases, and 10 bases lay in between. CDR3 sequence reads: CASSLSGETYGYTF. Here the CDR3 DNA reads TGTGCCAGCAGTTTATCGGGGGAAACCTATGGCTACACCTTC.

CDR3 bases: TGTGCCAGCAGCGATCAGAGCTCCTACGAGCAGTACTTC. Translation: CASSDQSSYEQYF. V gene TRBV7-9 combines with J gene TRBJ2-7, with unresolved D. V dropped 5 bases and J dropped 0 bases, with 8 bases sitting between them. There are 13 residues in the CDR3. Germline V gene lookup returns CDR1 SEHNR and CDR2 FQNEAQ (reference sequence).

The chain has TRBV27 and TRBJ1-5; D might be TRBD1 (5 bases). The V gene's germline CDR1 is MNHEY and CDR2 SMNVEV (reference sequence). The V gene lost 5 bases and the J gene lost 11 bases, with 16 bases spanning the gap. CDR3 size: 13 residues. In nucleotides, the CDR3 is TGTGCCAGCAGTCCTCAACCCGACAGAGCCCAGCATTTT. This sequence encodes CASSPQPDRAQHF.

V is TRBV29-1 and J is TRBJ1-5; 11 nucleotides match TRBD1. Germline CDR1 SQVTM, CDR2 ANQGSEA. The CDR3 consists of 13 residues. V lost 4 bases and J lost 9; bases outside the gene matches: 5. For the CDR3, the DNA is TGCAGCGTTGGGGGACAGGGGGATGGGCCCCAGCATTTT. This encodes CSVGGQGDGPQHF.

The chain's CDR3 is CASSDRGYYTGELFF. The CDR3 DNA sequence: TGTGCCAGCAGCGACCGGGGGTACTACACCGGGGAGCTGTTTTTT. The chain uses TRBV9 and TRBJ2-2; D is possibly TRBD2 (6 bases). The germline gives CDR1 SGDLS, CDR2 YYNGEE. The CDR3 is made up of 15 amino acids. Trimming removed 3 bases at V and 3 bases at J, with 12 bases between. Full variable domain (missing parts from reference TRBV9 and TRBJ2-2): DSGVTQTPKHLITATGQRVTLRCSPRSGDLSVYWYQQSLDQGLQFLIQYYNGEERAKGNILERFSAQQFPDLHSELNLSSLELGDSALYFCASSDRGYYTGELFFGEGSRLTVL.